This section outlines one T cell receptor beta chain sequence together with its context. The data were obtained in a study of blood T cell repertoires in COVID-19. In the study overall: COVID-19 samples, acute and convalescent, were from the United States, Italy and Spain. PBMCs, B-cell-depleted T cells, or T cells were the source of the cDNA or gDNA that made up the material.

Authors' processing steps: Estimates of nucleated cell counts were drawn from the amplification of reference gene primers. This table comes from immunoSEQ multiplex PCR, and its TCRdb copy is limited to in-frame clones, with some not included. The V and J calls and clone size were taken over from that table, and D and trimming were inferred from the DNA. This sample has about 190,000 clones, with around 80% found just once. CDR1 is KGHDR, CDR2 SFDVKD, per germline. The CDR3 covers 14 residues. V was cut by 3 bases and J by 0 bases, with 5 bases left in between. The sequenced material came from peripheral blood. The genes are TRBV24-1 and TRBJ1-5; D is unclear. This sequence originates from a man aged 25 to 40 with active or convalescent COVID-19. The CDR3 bases are TGTGCCACCAGTGATACATATAGCAATCAGCCCCAGCATTTT. Encoded protein: CATSDTYSNQPQHF.